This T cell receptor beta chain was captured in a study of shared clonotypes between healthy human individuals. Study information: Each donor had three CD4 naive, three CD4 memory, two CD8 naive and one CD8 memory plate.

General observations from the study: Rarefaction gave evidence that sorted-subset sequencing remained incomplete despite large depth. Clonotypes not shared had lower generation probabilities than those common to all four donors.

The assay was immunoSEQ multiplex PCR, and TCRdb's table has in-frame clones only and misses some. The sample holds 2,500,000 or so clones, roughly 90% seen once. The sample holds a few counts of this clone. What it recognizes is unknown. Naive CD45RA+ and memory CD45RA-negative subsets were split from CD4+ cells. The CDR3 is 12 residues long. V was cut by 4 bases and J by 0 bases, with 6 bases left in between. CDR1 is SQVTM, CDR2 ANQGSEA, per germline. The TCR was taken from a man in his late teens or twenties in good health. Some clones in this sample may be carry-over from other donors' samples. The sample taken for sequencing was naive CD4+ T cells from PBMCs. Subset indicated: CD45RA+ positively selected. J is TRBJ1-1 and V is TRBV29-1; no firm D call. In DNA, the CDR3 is TGCAGCGTTGTCGTAGTGAACACTGAAGCTTTCTTT. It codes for CSVVVVNTEAFF.